The present TCR beta chain was sequenced within a study of shared clonotypes between healthy human individuals. Study outcomes and limitations: Sequencing depth was expected to influence donor clonotype sharing. Generation probabilities of non-shared clonotypes were lower (relative to those shared by all four donors).

Germline values: CDR1 MDHEN, CDR2 SYDVKM. The CDR3 contains 15 residues. Between the trimmed V and J ends, which lost 2 bases and 2 bases, there was a span of 13 bases. In regard to this clone: What it binds is not known.

Researchers divided each subset's genomic DNA evenly across several immunoSEQ plates. Here immunoSEQ multiplex PCR was the method, and the copy in TCRdb shows in-frame clones only, minus some. In the table there are a few million clones, under 97% of which are singletons. Specimen: naive CD4+ T cells sorted from blood. The subset denotes: CD45RA+ positively selected. V gene TRBV28 combines with J gene TRBJ2-7; D call uncertain. The source is a man younger than 30 in good health. CDR3 sequence (DNA): TGTGCCAGCAGTTTAGCTCATACAGTTCCCTACGAGCAGTACTTC. As protein: CASSLAHTVPYEQYF.